The 4 T cell receptor beta chains presented below share a single source sample, sequenced in a study of PD-1 blockade in classical Hodgkin lymphoma. Measured with immunoSEQ multiplex PCR; TCRdb has only the in-frame clones, and not every one. The table records 20,000 to 25,000 clones, 69% of them present only once. Each patient's relapse followed autologous stem cell transplantation, and brentuximab vedotin exposure varied. The specimen comprised peripheral blood mononuclear cells (PBMCs), sampled at baseline. All receptors derive from a human donor with classical Hodgkin lymphoma.

J is TRBJ1-2 and V is TRBV30, with D uncertain. This CDR3 region has 14 residues. The germline V gene encodes CDR1 GTSNPN and CDR2 SVGIG (reference sequence). V was shortened by 0 bases and J by 1 base, with 9 bases between the two germline ends. The CDR3 here is CAWSVLRSNYGYTF. In DNA, the CDR3 is TGTGCCTGGAGTGTACTACGTAGTAACTATGGCTACACCTTC.

The gene calls are TRBV7-8 and TRBJ2-6; no firm D call. Trimming cost V 5 bases and J 3 bases, with 14 bases left between them. This CDR3 has 16 amino acids. Per the germline V gene, CDR1 is SGHVS and CDR2 is FQNEAQ. CDR3 coding DNA: TGTGCCAGCAGCCCATCACTGATGGGTGGGGCCAACGTCCTGACTTTC. It translates to CASSPSLMGGANVLTF.

V is TRBV30 and J is TRBJ2-7; the D gene could be TRBD1 or TRBD2 (5 bases each). The V end was cut by 2 bases, the J end by 2 bases, with 16 bases between. CDR1 is GTSNPN, CDR2 SVGIG, per germline (reference sequence). The CDR3 loop spans 15 amino acids. The chain's CDR3 is CAWSKTRDGAYEQYF. CDR3 sequence (DNA): TGTGCCTGGAGTAAAACCCGGGACGGGGCCTACGAGCAGTACTTC.

The rearrangement joins TRBV4-1 to TRBJ1-1, with unresolved D. CDR3 length: 14 amino acids. CDR1 and CDR2 from the germline V gene are MGHRA and YSYEKL. V was pared by 2 bases and J by 5 bases, with 12 bases between. The CDR3 protein is CASSQPPGGTEAFF. CDR3 in DNA: TGCGCCAGCAGCCAACCCCCCGGTGGTACTGAAGCTTTCTTT.